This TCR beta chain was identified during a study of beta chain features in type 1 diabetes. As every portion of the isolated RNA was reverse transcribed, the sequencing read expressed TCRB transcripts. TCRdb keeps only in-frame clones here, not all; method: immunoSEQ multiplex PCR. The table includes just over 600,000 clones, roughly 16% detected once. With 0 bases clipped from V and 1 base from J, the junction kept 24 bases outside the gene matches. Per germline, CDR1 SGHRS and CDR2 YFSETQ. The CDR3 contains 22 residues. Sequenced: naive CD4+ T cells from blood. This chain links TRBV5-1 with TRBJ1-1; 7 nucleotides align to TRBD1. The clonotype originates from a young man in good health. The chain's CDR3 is CASSLDPPRAWTRRQGNTEAFF. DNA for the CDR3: TGCGCCAGCAGCTTGGATCCCCCAAGAGCTTGGACCCGACGACAGGGGAACACTGAAGCTTTCTTT.